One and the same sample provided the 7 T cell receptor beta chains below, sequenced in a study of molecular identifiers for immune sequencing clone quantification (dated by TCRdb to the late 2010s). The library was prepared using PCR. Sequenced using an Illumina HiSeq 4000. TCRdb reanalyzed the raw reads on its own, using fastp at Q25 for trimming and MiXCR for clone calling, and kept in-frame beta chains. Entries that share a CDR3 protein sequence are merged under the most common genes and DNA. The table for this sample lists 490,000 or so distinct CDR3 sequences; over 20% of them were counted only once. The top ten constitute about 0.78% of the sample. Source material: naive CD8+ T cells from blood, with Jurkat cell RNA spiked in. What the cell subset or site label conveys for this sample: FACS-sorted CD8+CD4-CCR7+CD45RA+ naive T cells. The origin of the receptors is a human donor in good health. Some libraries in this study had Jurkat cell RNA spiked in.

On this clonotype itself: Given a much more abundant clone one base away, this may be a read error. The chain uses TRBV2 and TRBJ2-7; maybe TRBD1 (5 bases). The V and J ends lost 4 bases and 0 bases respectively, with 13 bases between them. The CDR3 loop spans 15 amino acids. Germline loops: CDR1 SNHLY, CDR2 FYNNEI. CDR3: CASSAGQVNSYEQYF. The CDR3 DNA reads TGTGCCAGCAGTGCAGGGCAGGTGAACTCCTACGAGCAGTACTTC.

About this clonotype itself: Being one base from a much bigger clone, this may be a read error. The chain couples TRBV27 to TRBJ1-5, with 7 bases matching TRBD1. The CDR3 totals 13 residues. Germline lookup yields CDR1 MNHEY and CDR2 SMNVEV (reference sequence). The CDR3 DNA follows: TGTGGCAGCAGTTGGGACAGTTATCAGCCCCAGCATTTT. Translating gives CGSSWDSYQPQHF.

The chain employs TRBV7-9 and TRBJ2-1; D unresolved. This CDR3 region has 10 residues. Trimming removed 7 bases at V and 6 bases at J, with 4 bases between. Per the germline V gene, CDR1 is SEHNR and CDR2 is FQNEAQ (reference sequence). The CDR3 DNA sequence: TGTGCCAGCACCCTCAATGAGCAGTTCTTC. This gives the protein CASTLNEQFF.

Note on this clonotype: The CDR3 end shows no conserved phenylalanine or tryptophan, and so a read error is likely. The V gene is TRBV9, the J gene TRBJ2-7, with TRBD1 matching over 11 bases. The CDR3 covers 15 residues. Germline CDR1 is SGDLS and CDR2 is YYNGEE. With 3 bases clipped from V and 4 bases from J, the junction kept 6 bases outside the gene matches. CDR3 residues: CASSAGQGGRYEQYS. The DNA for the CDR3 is TGTGCCAGCAGCGCGGGACAGGGGGGTCGATACGAGCAGTACTCC.

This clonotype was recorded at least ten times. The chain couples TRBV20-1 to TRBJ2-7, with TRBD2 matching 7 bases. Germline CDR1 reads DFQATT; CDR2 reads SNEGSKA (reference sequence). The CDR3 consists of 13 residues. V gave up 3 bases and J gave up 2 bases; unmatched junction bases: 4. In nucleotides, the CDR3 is TGCAGTGCTAGGGGGACTACTGCCTACGAGCAGTACTTC. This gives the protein CSARGTTAYEQYF.

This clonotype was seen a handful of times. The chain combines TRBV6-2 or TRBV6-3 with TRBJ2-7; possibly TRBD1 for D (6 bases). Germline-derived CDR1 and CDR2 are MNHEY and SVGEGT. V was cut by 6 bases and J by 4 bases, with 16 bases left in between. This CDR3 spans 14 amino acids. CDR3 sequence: CASSIQGASYEQYF. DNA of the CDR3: TGTGCCAGCAGCATACAGGGAGCGTCGTACGAGCAGTACTTC.

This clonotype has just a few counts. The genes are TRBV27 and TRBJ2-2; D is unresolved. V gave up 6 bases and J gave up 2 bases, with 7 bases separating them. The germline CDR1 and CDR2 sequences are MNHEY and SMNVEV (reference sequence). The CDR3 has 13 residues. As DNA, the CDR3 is TGTGCCAGCAGCCGCCGTAACACCGGGGAGCTGTTTTTT. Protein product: CASSRRNTGELFF.